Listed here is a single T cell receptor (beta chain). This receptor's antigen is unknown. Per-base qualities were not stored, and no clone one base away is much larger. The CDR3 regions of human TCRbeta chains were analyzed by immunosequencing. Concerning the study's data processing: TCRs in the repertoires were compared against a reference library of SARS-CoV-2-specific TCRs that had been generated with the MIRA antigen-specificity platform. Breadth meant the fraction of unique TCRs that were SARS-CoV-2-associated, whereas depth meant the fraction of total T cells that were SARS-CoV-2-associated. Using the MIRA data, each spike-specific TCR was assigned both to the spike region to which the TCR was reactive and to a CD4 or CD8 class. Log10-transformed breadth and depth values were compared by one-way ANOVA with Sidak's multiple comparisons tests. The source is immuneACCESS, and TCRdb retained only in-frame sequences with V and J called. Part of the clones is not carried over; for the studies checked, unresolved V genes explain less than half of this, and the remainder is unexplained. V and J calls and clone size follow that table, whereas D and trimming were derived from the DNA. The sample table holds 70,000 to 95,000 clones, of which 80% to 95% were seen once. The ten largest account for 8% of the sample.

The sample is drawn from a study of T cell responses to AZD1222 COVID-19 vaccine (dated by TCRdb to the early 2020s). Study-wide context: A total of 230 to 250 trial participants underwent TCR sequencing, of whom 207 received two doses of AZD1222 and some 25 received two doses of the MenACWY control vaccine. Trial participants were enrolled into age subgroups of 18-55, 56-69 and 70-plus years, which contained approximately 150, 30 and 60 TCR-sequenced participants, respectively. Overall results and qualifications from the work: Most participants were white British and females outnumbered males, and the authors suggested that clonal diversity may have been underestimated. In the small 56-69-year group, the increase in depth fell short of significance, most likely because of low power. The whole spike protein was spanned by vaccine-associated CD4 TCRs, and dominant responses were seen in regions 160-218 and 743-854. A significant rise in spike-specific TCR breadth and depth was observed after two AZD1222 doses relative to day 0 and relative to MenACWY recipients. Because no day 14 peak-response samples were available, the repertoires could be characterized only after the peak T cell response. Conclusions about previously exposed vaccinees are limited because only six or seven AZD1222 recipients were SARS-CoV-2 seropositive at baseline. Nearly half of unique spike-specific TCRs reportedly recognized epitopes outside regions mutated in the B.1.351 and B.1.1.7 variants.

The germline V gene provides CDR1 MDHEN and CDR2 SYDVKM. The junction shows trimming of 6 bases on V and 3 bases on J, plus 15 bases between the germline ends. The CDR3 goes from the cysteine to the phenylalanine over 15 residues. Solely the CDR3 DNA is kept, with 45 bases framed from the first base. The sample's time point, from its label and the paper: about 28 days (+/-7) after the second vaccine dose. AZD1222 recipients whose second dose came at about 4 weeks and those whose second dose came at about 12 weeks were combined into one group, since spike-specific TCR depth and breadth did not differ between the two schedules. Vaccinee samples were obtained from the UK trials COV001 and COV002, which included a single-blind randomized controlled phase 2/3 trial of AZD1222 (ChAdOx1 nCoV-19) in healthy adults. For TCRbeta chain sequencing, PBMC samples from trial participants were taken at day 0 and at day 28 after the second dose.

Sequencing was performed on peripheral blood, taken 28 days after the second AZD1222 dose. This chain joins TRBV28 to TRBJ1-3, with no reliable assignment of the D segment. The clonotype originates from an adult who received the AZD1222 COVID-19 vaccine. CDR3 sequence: CASSLGRTVGNTIYF. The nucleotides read TGTGCCAGCAGCCTCGGTCGCACTGTTGGAAACACCATATATTTT.